The text below deals with one T cell receptor (beta chain). Its antigen is as yet unknown. This entry comes from a study of shared clonotypes between healthy human individuals. General study results and limits: The sharing of around 5% of naive CD4 clonotypes was seen across several donors. Sample collection involved blood only; tissue repertoires are likely different. A reduction in generation probabilities was seen for non-shared clonotypes relative to those shared by all four donors.

Replicate sorted-subset PCRs were loaded with around 200 ng DNA, about 31,000 T cell genomes. TCRdb's copy holds only in-frame clones and misses some; the assay was immunoSEQ multiplex PCR. The table records more than 2 million clones, 85% to 95% of them present only once. The sequence came from a man aged 18-30 years in good health. Sequencing used naive CD4+ T cells sorted from blood. Subset in this sample: CD45RA+ positively selected.

The CDR3 here is CASSQTGTEGETQYF. In DNA form, the CDR3 reads TGTGCCAGCAGCCAGACCGGGACGGAGGGAGAGACCCAGTACTTC. The V gene is TRBV5-4, the J gene TRBJ2-5; D is perhaps TRBD2 (6 bases). With 4 bases removed from V and 4 bases from J, the gap between germline ends came to 17 bases. The CDR3 consists of 15 residues. Germline loops: CDR1 SGHNT, CDR2 YYREEE (reference sequence). The variable domain in full, with the rest retrieved from reference TRBV5-4 and TRBJ2-5, is ETGVTQSPTHLIKTRGQQVTLRCSSQSGHNTVSWYQQALGQGPQFIFQYYREEENGRGNFPPRFSGLQFPNYSSELNVNALELDDSALYLCASSQTGTEGETQYFGPGTRLLVL.